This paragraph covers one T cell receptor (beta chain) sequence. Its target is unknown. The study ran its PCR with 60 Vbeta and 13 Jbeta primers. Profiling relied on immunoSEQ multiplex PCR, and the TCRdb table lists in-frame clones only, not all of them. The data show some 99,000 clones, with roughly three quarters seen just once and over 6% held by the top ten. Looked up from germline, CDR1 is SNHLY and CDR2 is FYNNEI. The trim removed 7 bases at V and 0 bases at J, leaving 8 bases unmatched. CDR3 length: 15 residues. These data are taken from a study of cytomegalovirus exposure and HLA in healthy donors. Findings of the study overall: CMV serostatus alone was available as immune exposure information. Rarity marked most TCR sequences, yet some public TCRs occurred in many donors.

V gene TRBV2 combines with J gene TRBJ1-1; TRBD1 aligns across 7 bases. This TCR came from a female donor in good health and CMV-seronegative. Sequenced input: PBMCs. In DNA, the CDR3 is TGTGCCAGCACCCGACAGGGAGCGGTGAACACTGAAGCTTTCTTT. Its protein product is CASTRQGAVNTEAFF.